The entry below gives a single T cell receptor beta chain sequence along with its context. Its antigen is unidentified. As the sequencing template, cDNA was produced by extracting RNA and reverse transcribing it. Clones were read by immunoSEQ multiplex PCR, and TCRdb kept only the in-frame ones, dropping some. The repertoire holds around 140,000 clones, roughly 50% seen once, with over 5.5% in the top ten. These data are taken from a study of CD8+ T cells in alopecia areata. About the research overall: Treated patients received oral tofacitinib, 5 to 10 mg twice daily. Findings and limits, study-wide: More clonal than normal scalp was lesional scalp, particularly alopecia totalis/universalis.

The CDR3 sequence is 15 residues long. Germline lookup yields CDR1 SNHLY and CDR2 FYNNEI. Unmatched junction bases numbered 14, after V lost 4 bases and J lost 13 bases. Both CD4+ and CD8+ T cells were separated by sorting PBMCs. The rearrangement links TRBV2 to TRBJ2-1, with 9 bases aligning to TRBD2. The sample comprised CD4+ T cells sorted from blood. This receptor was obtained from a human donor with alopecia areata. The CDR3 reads CASSVGSGRIVGQFF. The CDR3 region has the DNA TGTGCCAGCAGTGTTGGGAGCGGGAGGATCGTAGGTCAGTTCTTC.